This is a list of T cell receptor beta chains from one sample in a study of blood T cell repertoires in COVID-19. The data were produced by immunoSEQ multiplex PCR, yet TCRdb's version contains in-frame clones alone and is incomplete. The sample holds around 60,000 clones, roughly nine tenths seen once. The sample consisted of peripheral blood. The receptors come from a man in his sixties with acute or convalescent COVID-19. CDR3s include the opening cysteine and the closing phenylalanine or tryptophan. A D gene is named only where the DNA matches it firmly.

V: TRBV5-4; length: 15; D: TRBD1; J: TRBJ2-5; CDR3: CASAPTGGGRETQYF; DNA: TGTGCCTCCGCCCCTACAGGGGGAGGACGAGAGACCCAGTACTTC
V: TRBV9; length: 16; D: TRBD2; J: TRBJ2-7; CDR3: CASSPRDSGGMYEQYF; DNA: TGTGCCAGCAGCCCGAGGGATAGCGGGGGTATGTACGAGCAGTACTTC
V: TRBV27; length: 14; D: TRBD1; J: TRBJ2-7; CDR3: CASSKQGAYGEQYF; DNA: TGTGCCAGCAGTAAACAGGGGGCGTACGGTGAGCAGTACTTC
V: TRBV19; length: 15; D: -; J: TRBJ1-2; CDR3: CASSRGGGTTYGYTF; DNA: TGTGCCAGTAGTCGAGGGGGTGGCACGACCTATGGCTACACCTTC
V: TRBV6-1; length: 15; D: -; J: TRBJ1-1; CDR3: CASSDTGWANTEAFF; DNA: TGTGCCAGCAGTGACACAGGGTGGGCGAACACTGAAGCTTTCTTT
V: TRBV7-3; length: 15; D: TRBD1; J: TRBJ2-7; CDR3: CASSLTGTGRHEQYF; DNA: TGTGCCAGCAGCTTAACGGGGACAGGTCGTCACGAGCAGTACTTC
V: TRBV19; length: 14; D: -; J: TRBJ1-1; CDR3: CASSIRGPYTEAFF; DNA: TGTGCCAGTAGTATCAGGGGTCCTTACACTGAAGCTTTCTTT
V: TRBV7-3; length: 15; D: -; J: TRBJ2-5; CDR3: CASSFRQGRQETQYF; DNA: TGTGCCAGCAGCTTCAGGCAGGGTAGGCAAGAGACCCAGTACTTC
V: TRBV29-1; length: 13; D: -; J: TRBJ1-1; CDR3: CSVVVPMNTEAFF; DNA: TGCAGCGTTGTGGTTCCTATGAACACTGAAGCTTTCTTT
V: TRBV29-1; length: 14; D: -; J: TRBJ1-3; CDR3: CSATDENSGNTIYF; DNA: TGCAGCGCCACAGACGAGAACTCTGGAAACACCATATATTTT
V: TRBV7-7; length: 13; D: -; J: TRBJ2-7; CDR3: CASSLREGNEQYF; DNA: TGTGCTAGCAGCCTCCGGGAAGGGAACGAGCAGTACTTC
V: TRBV3-1/TRBV3-2; length: 14; D: -; J: TRBJ2-2; CDR3: CASSPSLYTGELFF; DNA: TGTGCCAGCAGTCCGAGCCTTTACACCGGGGAGCTGTTTTTT
V: TRBV6-5; length: 11; D: -; J: TRBJ2-7; CDR3: CASGLGYEQYF; DNA: TGTGCCAGCGGACTGGGGTACGAGCAGTACTTC
V: TRBV9; length: 15; D: -; J: TRBJ1-1; CDR3: CASSPWGEGDTEAFF; DNA: TGTGCCAGCAGCCCCTGGGGGGAAGGGGACACTGAAGCTTTCTTT